These T cell receptor beta chains were read from a single sample in a study of shared clonotypes between healthy human individuals. Method: immunoSEQ multiplex PCR; TCRdb's copy keeps in-frame clones and lacks some. This table holds hundreds of thousands of clones, approximately 97% found once. The sequencing input was naive CD4+ T cells sorted from blood. These receptors originate from a woman in her twenties or thirties in good health. CDR3s include the opening cysteine and the closing phenylalanine or tryptophan. The order of the fields is clone size, J gene, D gene, V gene, CDR3 DNA, CDR3 protein. A D gene is named only where the DNA matches it firmly. Clone sizes are given selectively: once, few, many, or a class where the clone is expanded.

NA TRBJ1-6 TRBD1 TRBV7-9 TGTGCCAGCAGCCGTTATGAGGGGGCGCGAGGCTCACCCCTCCACTTT CASSRYEGARGSPLHF
NA TRBJ2-4 NA TRBV27 TGTGCCAGCGCAGGGGTAGGGGCCAAAAACATTCAGTACTTC CASAGVGAKNIQYF
NA TRBJ2-1 NA TRBV7-9 TGTGCCAGCAGCTTATTGGGCGATGAGCAGTTCTTC CASSLLGDEQFF
NA TRBJ2-1 NA TRBV2 TGTGCCAGCAGTGGGGCGGTCCAAAGGCCACTTTACAATGAGCAGTTCTTC CASSGAVQRPLYNEQFF
NA TRBJ2-5 NA TRBV6-1 TGTGCCACCTCCCGGGAGCAGAGAGAGACCCAGTACTTC CATSREQRETQYF
NA TRBJ2-7 NA TRBV28 TGTGCCAGCAGTTCACCGGGACGGGGCTACGAGCAGTACTTC CASSSPGRGYEQYF
NA TRBJ1-1 NA TRBV5-1 TGCGCCAGCAGCTTGTACGGGGGGATGATGAACACTGAAGCTTTCTTT CASSLYGGMMNTEAFF
NA TRBJ1-1 NA TRBV19 TGTGCCAGTAGTATGGCGGTGAACACTGAAGCTTTCTTT CASSMAVNTEAFF
NA TRBJ2-3 TRBD2 TRBV6-1 TGTGCCAGCAGTGAAGTAGCGGGAGGGCCCAGCCCAGATACGCAGTATTTT CASSEVAGGPSPDTQYF
NA TRBJ2-3 NA TRBV5-8 TGTGCCAGCAGCTTGGTGGCGGGGATAGGAACAGATACGCAGTATTTT CASSLVAGIGTDTQYF
NA TRBJ1-1 NA TRBV6-1 TGTGCCAGCAGTGGGAGTTGGGCCACTGAAGCTTTCTTT CASSGSWATEAFF
NA TRBJ2-2 TRBD2 TRBV27 TGTGCCAGCAGTCCCTCGCTAGCGGCGAACACCGGGGAGCTGTTTTTT CASSPSLAANTGELFF
NA TRBJ2-1 NA TRBV4-2 TGTGCCAGCAGCCAAGCCCTGGCGGGTAACTACAATGAGCAGTTCTTC CASSQALAGNYNEQFF
NA TRBJ2-1 TRBD2 TRBV7-9 TGTGCCAGCAGCTTATGGACTAGCGGGAGCCATGAGCAGTTCTTC CASSLWTSGSHEQFF
NA TRBJ2-2 TRBD2 TRBV2 TGTGCCAGCCTAGCGGGAGGAGGAGCCGGGGAGCTGTTTTTT CASLAGGGAGELFF
NA TRBJ1-2 NA TRBV6-5 TGTGCCAGCAGTTACTCCCGGACCGGGGGCTATGGCTACACCTTC CASSYSRTGGYGYTF
NA TRBJ1-1 TRBD1 TRBV29-1 TGCAGCGCCAAGGGGGCGCGGACTGAAGCTTTCTTT CSAKGARTEAFF
NA TRBJ1-1 NA TRBV10-1 TGCGCCAGCAGTGAGAACACTGAAGCTTTCTTT CASSENTEAFF
NA TRBJ1-2 NA TRBV6-1 TGTGCCAGCAGTGAAGCCGACTATGGCTACACCTTC CASSEADYGYTF
NA TRBJ2-5 TRBD2 TRBV18 TGTGCCAGCTCACCACGGACTAGCGGGAGTGGGGAGACCCAGTACTTC CASSPRTSGSGETQYF
NA TRBJ1-4 NA TRBV2 TGTGCCAGCTTAGTAGACAGCTCCTCGAAAAAACTGTTTTTT CASLVDSSSKKLFF
NA TRBJ1-1 NA TRBV11-2 TGTGCCAGCAGCTTAGACTCCACCTCGACTGAAGCTTTCTTT CASSLDSTSTEAFF
NA TRBJ2-1 TRBD2 TRBV15 TGTGCCACCAGCAGAGGGCTAGCGGGAGAAGGTGAGCAGTTCTTC CATSRGLAGEGEQFF
NA TRBJ2-5 TRBD2 TRBV7-9 TGTGCCAGCGAATATAGCGGGAGGACGGAGACCCAGTACTTC CASEYSGRTETQYF
NA TRBJ1-2 NA TRBV2 TGTGCCAGCAGTAAGGTCTTCTCGACCTTC CASSKVFSTF
NA TRBJ1-3 NA TRBV5-6 TGTGCCAGCAGCTCTCCACAGGGTGACACCATATATTTT CASSSPQGDTIYF
NA TRBJ1-5 NA TRBV5-1 TGCGCCAGCAGCTTAGGTGGGGAGGGCAATCAGCCCCAGCATTTT CASSLGGEGNQPQHF
NA TRBJ2-3 TRBD1 TRBV10-2 TGCGCCAGCCGGACAGGGGGCGCGGATACGCAGTATTTT CASRTGGADTQYF
NA TRBJ2-3 TRBD2 TRBV4-1 TGCGCCAGCAGCCAAGTTGGTCTAGCGGGAGGGCCTGGCACAGATACGCAGTATTTT CASSQVGLAGGPGTDTQYF
NA TRBJ2-1 TRBD1 TRBV11-2 TGTGCCAGCAGCTTGGCGGGACAGGGGACTTACGAGCAGTTCTTC CASSLAGQGTYEQFF
NA TRBJ1-1 NA TRBV2 TGTGCCAGATCAGGGGCTGAAGCTTTCTTT CARSGAEAFF
NA TRBJ2-2 NA TRBV18 TGTGCCAGCTCACTCGGGACGAACACCGGGGAGCTGTTTTTT CASSLGTNTGELFF
once TRBJ2-1 NA TRBV2 TGTGCCAGCAGTGAAGCGGGAGCCCCCTACAATGAGCAGTTCTTC CASSEAGAPYNEQFF
NA TRBJ1-5 NA TRBV4-1 TGCGCCAGCAGCCCCCCACGAATTGGGGGCCGAGTTCCTAGCAATCAGCCCCAGCATTTT CASSPPRIGGRVPSNQPQHF
once TRBJ2-5 TRBD2 TRBV7-3 TGTGCCAGCAGCAGCGGGACTCCCGGGGTAGGGGCCCAGTACTTC CASSSGTPGVGAQYF
NA TRBJ2-6 NA TRBV11-1 TGTGCCAGCAGCCCTGGGGGGCGGTCCGGGGCCAACGTCCTGACTTTC CASSPGGRSGANVLTF
once TRBJ2-3 NA TRBV5-1 TGCGCCAGCAGCTTGGTCAGCCCAGGGGCAGCAGATACGCAGTATTTT CASSLVSPGAADTQYF
NA TRBJ1-1 TRBD1 TRBV18 TGTGCCAGCTCACCGGTCTCAGGGGGCACTGAAGCTTTCTTT CASSPVSGGTEAFF
once TRBJ2-3 NA TRBV5-4 TGTGCCAGCAGCTACGACAGGTCCTCTAGCACAGATACGCAGTATTTT CASSYDRSSSTDTQYF